Following are 10 T cell receptor beta chains from one sample sequenced in a study of T cells in localized non-small cell lung cancer. Libraries were prepared by immunoSEQ multiplex PCR; TCRdb keeps only in-frame clonotypes and omits some of them. The profile shows around 83,000 clones, 80% of them singletons. The input for sequencing was PBMCs, taken before any cancer treatment. The receptors derive from a man between 40 and 70 years old with stage II squamous cell lung carcinoma.

V gene TRBV11-2 combines with J gene TRBJ1-6, with D tentatively TRBD1 (6 bases). Germline V gene data show CDR1 as SGHAT and CDR2 as FQNNGV. The V end lost 0 bases, the J end lost 6 bases, and 9 bases lay between the germline ends. The CDR3 runs to 15 residues. In DNA form, the CDR3 reads TGTGCCAGCAGCTTAGACACAGGGCCTAATTCACCCCTCCACTTT. It encodes CASSLDTGPNSPLHF.

This clone was detected only once. This chain uses TRBV7-8 with TRBJ2-1, with TRBD2 matching over 8 bases. There are 13 residues in the CDR3. Germline V gene data show CDR1 as SGHVS and CDR2 as FQNEAQ. Trimming cost V 8 bases and J 3 bases; bases outside gene matches: 3. CDR3 in DNA: TGTGCCAGCTCTGCGGGAGGCTACAATGAGCAGTTCTTC. It codes for CASSAGGYNEQFF.

V gene TRBV5-1 combines with J gene TRBJ1-2; 7 bases line up with TRBD1. The V segment lost 4 bases and the J segment 2 bases; nucleotides outside the gene matches: 5. Germline CDR1 is SGHRS and CDR2 is YFSETQ. The CDR3 loop spans 14 amino acids. Here the CDR3 reads CASSAVQGNYGYTF. Written as DNA, the CDR3 is TGCGCCAGCAGCGCCGTACAGGGGAACTATGGCTACACCTTC.

The V gene is TRBV7-3, the J gene TRBJ2-6, with D maybe TRBD2 (5 bases). Trimming removed 5 bases at V and 3 bases at J, with 8 bases between. The length of the CDR3 is 14 residues. Germline V CDR1 and CDR2: SGHTA, FQGTGA. The CDR3 protein is CASSLRGGANVLTF. The CDR3 DNA follows: TGTGCCAGCAGCCTTCGGGGTGGGGCCAACGTCCTGACTTTC.

The chain combines TRBV2 with TRBJ2-1, with TRBD2 as a possible D gene (6 bases). The germline gives CDR1 SNHLY, CDR2 FYNNEI. CDR3 length equals 14 residues. V lost 3 bases to trimming and J lost 4 bases, with 10 bases between them. This CDR3 reads CASSDEEGYNEQFF. CDR3 DNA sequence: TGTGCCAGCAGTGATGAGGAGGGTTACAATGAGCAGTTCTTC.

This chain joins TRBV28 and TRBJ1-2, with a tentative D call TRBD1 (6 bases). Germline V gene data show CDR1 as MDHEN and CDR2 as SYDVKM. V was cut by 4 bases and J by 12 bases, with 12 bases left in between. The CDR3 is 11 residues long. The DNA for the CDR3 is TGTGCCAGCAGTTCACAGGGATCGGACACCTTC. It is translated as CASSSQGSDTF.

The gene calls are TRBV5-1 and TRBJ1-2, with 7 nucleotides matching TRBD1. Per the germline V gene, CDR1 is SGHRS and CDR2 is YFSETQ. This CDR3 has 16 residues. J lost 1 base, V lost 4 bases, and 10 bases had no gene match. The chain's CDR3 is CASSPGTASLNYGYTF. The CDR3 nucleotides read TGCGCCAGCAGCCCGGGGACAGCTTCCCTTAACTATGGCTACACCTTC.

The chain links TRBV2 to TRBJ1-1, with D perhaps matching TRBD1 (5 bases). CDR1 and CDR2 (germline): SNHLY, FYNNEI. This CDR3 comprises 14 residues. The V end lost 6 bases, the J end lost 5 bases, and 16 bases lay between the germline ends. This CDR3 reads CASRPLQVQTEAFF. The CDR3 DNA sequence: TGTGCCAGCAGGCCCCTACAGGTACAAACTGAAGCTTTCTTT.

The J gene is TRBJ2-3, the V gene TRBV19; 10 bases align to TRBD1. The CDR3 is 14 amino acids. J lost 5 bases, V lost 9 bases, and 8 bases had no gene match. Germline lookup yields CDR1 LNHDA and CDR2 SQIVND (reference sequence). The chain's CDR3 is CASARQGAGDTQYF. CDR3 in DNA: TGTGCCAGCGCTCGACAGGGGGCTGGAGATACGCAGTATTTT.

V gene TRBV28 combines with J gene TRBJ1-5; TRBD1 matches 9 bases. There are 15 residues in the CDR3. Germline lookup yields CDR1 MDHEN and CDR2 SYDVKM. With V trimmed by 7 bases and J by 7 bases, 11 bases remained unmatched. CDR3 nucleotides: TGTGCCAGCACGCGGGACAGGGTGAGCCGGCAGCCCCAGCATTTT. Protein product: CASTRDRVSRQPQHF.